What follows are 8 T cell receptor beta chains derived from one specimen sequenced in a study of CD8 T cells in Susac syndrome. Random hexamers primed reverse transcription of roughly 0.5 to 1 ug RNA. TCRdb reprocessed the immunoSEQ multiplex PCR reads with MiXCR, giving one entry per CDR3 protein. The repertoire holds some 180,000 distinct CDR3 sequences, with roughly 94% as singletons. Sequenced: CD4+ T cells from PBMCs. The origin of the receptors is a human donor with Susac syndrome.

The CDR3 DNA sequence: TGTGCCAGCAGTTTACCGACAGGGGTGGTTCAGCCCCAGCATTTT. This translates into CASSLPTGVVQPQHF. This rearrangement joins TRBV28 to TRBJ1-5, with 8 bases identical to TRBD1. The J segment lost 6 bases and the V segment lost 2 bases, leaving 6 bases of the junction unmatched. Germline assignment: CDR1 MDHEN and CDR2 SYDVKM. The CDR3 sequence is 15 residues long.

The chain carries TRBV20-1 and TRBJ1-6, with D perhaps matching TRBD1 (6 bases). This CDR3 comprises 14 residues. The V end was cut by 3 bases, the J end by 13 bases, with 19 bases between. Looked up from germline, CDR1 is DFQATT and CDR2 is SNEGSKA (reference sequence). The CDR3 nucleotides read TGCAGTGCTAGCCTGGGGGCAGGAATGACGCCCCTCCACTTT. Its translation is CSASLGAGMTPLHF.

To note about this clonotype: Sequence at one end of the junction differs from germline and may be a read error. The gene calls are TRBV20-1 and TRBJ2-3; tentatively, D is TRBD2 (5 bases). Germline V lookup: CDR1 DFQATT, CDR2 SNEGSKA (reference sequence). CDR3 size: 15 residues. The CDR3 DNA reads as TGCAGTGCTAGAGGGGCCTTCTCTAGCACTGATACGCAGTATTTT. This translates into CSARGAFSSTDTQYF.

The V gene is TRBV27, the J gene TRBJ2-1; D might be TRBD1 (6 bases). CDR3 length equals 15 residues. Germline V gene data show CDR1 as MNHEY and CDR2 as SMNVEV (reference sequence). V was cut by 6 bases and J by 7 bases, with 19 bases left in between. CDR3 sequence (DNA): TGTGCCAGCAGGACATTACTCCCCCAGGGGAATGAGCAGTTCTTC. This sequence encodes CASRTLLPQGNEQFF.

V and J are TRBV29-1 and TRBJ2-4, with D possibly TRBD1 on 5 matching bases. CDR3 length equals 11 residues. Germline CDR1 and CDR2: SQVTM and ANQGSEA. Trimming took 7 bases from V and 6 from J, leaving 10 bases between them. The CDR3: CSGEQGNIQYF. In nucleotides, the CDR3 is TGCAGCGGCGAGCAGGGAAACATTCAGTACTTC.

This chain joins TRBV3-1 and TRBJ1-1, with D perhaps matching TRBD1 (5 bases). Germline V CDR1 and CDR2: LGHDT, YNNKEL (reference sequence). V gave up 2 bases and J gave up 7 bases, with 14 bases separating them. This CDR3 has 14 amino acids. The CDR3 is CASSQTNGGGEAFF. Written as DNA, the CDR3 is TGTGCCAGCAGCCAAACTAACGGGGGAGGTGAAGCTTTCTTT.

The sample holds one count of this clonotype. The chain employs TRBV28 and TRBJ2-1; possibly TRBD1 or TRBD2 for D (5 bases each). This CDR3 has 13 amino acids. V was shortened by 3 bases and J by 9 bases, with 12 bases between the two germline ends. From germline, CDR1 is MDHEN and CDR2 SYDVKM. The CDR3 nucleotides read TGTGCCAGCAGTTTGACCCGGGGCGCTGAGCAGTTCTTC. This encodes CASSLTRGAEQFF.

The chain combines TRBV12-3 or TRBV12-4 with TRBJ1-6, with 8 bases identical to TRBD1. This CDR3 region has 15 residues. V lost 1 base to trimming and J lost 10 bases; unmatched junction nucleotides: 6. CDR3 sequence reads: CASSLEYRGDSPLHF. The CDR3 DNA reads TGTGCCAGCAGTTTAGAGTACAGGGGGGACTCACCCCTCCACTTT.